The T cell receptor beta chain under discussion was sequenced for a study of cytomegalovirus exposure and HLA in healthy donors. Study results and caveats: According to a later analysis, donors in an Asian-associated ancestry cluster reportedly had fewer N-insertions than the 666-donor mean.

With regard to this clone: The antigen is undetermined.

The PCR had 60 Vbeta and 13 Jbeta primers. Study processing details: In a later analysis, of some 80 million unique beta chains, about 12 million appeared in at least two donors. Generated by immunoSEQ multiplex PCR, the TCRdb table keeps only in-frame clones and is missing some. D and trimming come from the DNA, and the V and J calls and clone size come from that table. Here the sample spans about 91,000 clones, about 77% being singletons. The germline V gene encodes CDR1 LNHDA and CDR2 SQIVND (reference sequence). With 4 bases clipped from V and 4 bases from J, the junction kept 7 bases outside the gene matches. This CDR3 is built from 15 residues.

Sequenced material: PBMCs. The chain uses TRBV19 and TRBJ2-1, with 7 bases that match TRBD2. The clonotype comes from a male donor in good health and CMV-seropositive. CDR3 region: CASSRSGGPYNEQFF. CDR3 nucleotides: TGTGCCAGTAGTAGGTCGGGAGGCCCATACAATGAGCAGTTCTTC.